This record looks at one T cell receptor beta chain sequence and its context. V was pared by 5 bases and J by 2 bases, with 16 bases between. CDR3 length equals 16 residues. From germline, CDR1 is SGHTA and CDR2 FQGTGA. The data are from a study of T cell changes during pregnancy in multiple sclerosis. Clones were read by immunoSEQ multiplex PCR, and TCRdb kept only the in-frame ones, dropping some. This sample has 20,000 to 25,000 clones, with approximately 90% found just once. The starting material was CD4+ T cells from peripheral blood mononuclear cells, obtained in the third trimester of pregnancy. This chain links TRBV7-3 with TRBJ1-5; D is uncertain. The sequence came from a female donor with multiple sclerosis, enrolled in a pregnancy study. The CDR3 spells CASSTSLPGGNQPQHF. DNA of the CDR3: TGTGCCAGCAGCACCAGTCTCCCTGGTGGCAATCAGCCCCAGCATTTT. Using reference TRBV7-3 and TRBJ1-5 for the parts outside the CDR3, the full variable domain is GAGVSQTPSNKVTEKGKYVELRCDPISGHTALYWYRQSLGQGPEFLIYFQGTGAADDSGLPNDRFFAVRPEGSVSTLKIQRTERGDSAVYLCASSTSLPGGNQPQHFGDGTRLSIL.